The present T cell receptor beta chain was sequenced within a study of cytomegalovirus exposure and HLA in healthy donors. Findings and caveats of the study: Using a false discovery rate of 0.05, a later analysis showed that 15,000 to 20,000 TCR beta sequences were associated with HLA alleles. Later, TCR association rates were found to vary by HLA locus, highest for DRB1 and lowest for HLA-C. In vitro testing confirmed a few CMV-associated chains as specific for CMV antigens.

The PCR used 60 Vbeta and 13 Jbeta primers. The table came from immunoSEQ multiplex PCR; TCRdb's copy has only in-frame clones and leaves some out. The table records roughly 150,000 clones, almost 75% of them present only once. The CDR3 sequence is 13 residues long. From germline, CDR1 is MNHEY and CDR2 SVGAGI. V was clipped by 0 bases and J by 5 bases, with 5 bases between them. To note about this clone: Antigen unknown. Other DNA sequences in this sample translate to the same CDR3.

The sequencing input was PBMCs. The receptor's source is a woman between 18 and 29 years old in good health and CMV-seropositive. The chain joins TRBV6-5 to TRBJ1-5; unclear D gene. In DNA, the CDR3 is TGTGCCAGCAGTTACTCTCGAGATCAGCCCCAGCATTTT. The encoded protein is CASSYSRDQPQHF.